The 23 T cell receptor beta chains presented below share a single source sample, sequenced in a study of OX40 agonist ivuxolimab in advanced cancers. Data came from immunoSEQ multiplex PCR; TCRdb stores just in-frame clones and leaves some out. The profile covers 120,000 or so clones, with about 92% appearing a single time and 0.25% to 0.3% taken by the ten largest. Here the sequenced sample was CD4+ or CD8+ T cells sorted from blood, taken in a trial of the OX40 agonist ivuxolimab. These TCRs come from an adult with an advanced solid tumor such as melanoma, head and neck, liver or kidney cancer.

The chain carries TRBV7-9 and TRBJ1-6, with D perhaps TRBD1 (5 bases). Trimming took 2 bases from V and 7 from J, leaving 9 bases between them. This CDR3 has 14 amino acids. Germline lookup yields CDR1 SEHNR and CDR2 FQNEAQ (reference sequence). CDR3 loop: CASSLQGNNSPLHF. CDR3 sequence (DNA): TGTGCCAGCAGCTTACAGGGTAACAATTCACCCCTCCACTTT.

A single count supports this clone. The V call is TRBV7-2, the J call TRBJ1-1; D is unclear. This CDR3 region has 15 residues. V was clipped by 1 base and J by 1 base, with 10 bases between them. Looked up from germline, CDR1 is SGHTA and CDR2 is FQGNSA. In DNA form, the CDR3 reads TGTGCCAGCAGCTTAGAGGGCGGATCGAACACTGAAGCTTTCTTT. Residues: CASSLEGGSNTEAFF.

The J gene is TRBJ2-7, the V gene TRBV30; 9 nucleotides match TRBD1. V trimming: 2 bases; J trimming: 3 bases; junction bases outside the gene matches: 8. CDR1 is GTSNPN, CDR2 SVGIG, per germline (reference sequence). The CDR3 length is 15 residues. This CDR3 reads CAWSMDRGALYEQYF. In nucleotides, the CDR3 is TGTGCCTGGAGTATGGACAGGGGAGCTCTCTACGAGCAGTACTTC.

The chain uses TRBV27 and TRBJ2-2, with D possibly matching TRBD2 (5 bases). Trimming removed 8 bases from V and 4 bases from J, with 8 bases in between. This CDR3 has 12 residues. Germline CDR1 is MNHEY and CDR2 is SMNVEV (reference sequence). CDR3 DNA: TGTGCCAGCGGCGGACTCACCGGGGAGCTGTTTTTT. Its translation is CASGGLTGELFF.

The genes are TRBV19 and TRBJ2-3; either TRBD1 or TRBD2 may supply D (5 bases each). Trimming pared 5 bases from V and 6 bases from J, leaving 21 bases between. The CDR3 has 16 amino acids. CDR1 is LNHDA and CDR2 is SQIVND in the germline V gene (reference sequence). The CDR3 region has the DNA TGTGCCAGTAGTTCGCCTCTACGGGGCAGCAGGGATACGCAGTATTTT. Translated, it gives CASSSPLRGSRDTQYF.

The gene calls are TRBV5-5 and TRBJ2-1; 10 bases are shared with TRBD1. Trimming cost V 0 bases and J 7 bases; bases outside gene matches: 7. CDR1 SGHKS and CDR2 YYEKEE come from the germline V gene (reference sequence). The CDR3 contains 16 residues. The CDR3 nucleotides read TGTGCCAGCAGCTTGGAGAGGGACAGGGGAAGGAATGAGCAGTTCTTC. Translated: CASSLERDRGRNEQFF.

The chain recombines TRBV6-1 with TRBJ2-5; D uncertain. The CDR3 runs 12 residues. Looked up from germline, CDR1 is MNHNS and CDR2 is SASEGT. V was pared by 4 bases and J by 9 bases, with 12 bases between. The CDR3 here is CASSVELEAQYF. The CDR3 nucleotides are TGTGCCAGCAGTGTGGAGCTAGAAGCCCAGTACTTC.

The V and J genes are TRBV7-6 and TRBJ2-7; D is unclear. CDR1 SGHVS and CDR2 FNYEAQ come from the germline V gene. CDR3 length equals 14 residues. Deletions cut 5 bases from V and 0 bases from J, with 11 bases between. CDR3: CASSPARSSYEQYF. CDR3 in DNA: TGTGCCAGCAGCCCTGCCAGGAGCTCCTACGAGCAGTACTTC.

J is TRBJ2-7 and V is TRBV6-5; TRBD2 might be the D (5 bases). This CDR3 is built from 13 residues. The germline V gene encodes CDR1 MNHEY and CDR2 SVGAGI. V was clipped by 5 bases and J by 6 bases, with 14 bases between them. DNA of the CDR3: TGTGCCAGCAGTCAAACTACGAGCGGCGAGCAGTACTTC. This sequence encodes CASSQTTSGEQYF.

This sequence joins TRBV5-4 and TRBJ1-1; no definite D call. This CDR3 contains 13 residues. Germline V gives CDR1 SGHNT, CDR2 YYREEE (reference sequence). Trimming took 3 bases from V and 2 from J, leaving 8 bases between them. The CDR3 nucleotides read TGTGCCAGCAGCTCCTATGACAACACTGAAGCTTTCTTT. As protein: CASSSYDNTEAFF.

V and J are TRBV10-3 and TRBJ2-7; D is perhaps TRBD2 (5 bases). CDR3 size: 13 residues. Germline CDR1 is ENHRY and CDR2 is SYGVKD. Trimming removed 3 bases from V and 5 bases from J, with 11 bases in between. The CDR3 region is CAISDWLAHEQYF. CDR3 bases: TGTGCCATCAGTGACTGGCTAGCCCACGAGCAGTACTTC.

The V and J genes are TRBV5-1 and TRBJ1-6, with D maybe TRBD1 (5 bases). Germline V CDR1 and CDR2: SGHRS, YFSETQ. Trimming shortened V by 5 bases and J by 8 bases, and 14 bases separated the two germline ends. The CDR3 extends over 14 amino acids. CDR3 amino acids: CASRTAIIDSPLHF. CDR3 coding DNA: TGCGCCAGCAGGACAGCCATTATTGATTCACCCCTCCACTTT.

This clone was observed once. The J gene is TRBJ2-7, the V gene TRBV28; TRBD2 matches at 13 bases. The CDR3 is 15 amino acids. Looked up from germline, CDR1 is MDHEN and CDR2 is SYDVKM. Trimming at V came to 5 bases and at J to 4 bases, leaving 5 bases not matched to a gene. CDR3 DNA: TGTGCCAGCAGTGAGACTAGCGGGAGGAGGTACGAGCAGTACTTC. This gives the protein CASSETSGRRYEQYF.

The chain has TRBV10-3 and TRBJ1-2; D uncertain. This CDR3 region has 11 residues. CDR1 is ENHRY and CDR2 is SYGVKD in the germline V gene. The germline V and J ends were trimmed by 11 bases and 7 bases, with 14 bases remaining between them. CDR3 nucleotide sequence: TGTGCCGGGAGGACCGTACGTGGCTACACCTTC. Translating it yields CAGRTVRGYTF.

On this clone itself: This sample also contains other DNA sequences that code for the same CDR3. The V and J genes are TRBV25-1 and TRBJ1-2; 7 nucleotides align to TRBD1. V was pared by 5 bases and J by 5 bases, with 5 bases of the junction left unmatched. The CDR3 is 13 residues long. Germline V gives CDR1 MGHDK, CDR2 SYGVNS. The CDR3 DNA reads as TGTGCCAGCAGTAAGGGACAGCCTTATGGCTACACCTTC. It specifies CASSKGQPYGYTF.

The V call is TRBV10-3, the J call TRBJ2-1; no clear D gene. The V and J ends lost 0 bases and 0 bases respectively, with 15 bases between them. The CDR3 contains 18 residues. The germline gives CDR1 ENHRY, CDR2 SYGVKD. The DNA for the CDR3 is TGTGCCATCAGTGAGTCTTTCCGGACCGCTAACTCCTACAATGAGCAGTTCTTC. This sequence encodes CAISESFRTANSYNEQFF.

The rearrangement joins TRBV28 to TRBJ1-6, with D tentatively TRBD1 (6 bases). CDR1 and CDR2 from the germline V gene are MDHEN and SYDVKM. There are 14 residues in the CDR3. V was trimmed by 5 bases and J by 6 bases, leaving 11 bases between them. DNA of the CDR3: TGTGCCAGCAGTGTCGGACAGCCTAATTCACCCCTCCACTTT. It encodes CASSVGQPNSPLHF.

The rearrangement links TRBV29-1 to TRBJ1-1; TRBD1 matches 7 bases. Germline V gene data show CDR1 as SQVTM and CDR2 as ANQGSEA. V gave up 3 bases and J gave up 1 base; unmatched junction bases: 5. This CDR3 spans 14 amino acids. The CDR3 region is CSVDAGTANTEAFF. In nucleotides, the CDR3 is TGCAGCGTTGATGCCGGGACAGCGAACACTGAAGCTTTCTTT.

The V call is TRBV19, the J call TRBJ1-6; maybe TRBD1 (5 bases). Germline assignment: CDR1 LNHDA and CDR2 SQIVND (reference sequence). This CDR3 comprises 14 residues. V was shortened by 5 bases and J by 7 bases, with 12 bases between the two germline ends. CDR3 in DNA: TGTGCCAGTAGTGGCGGGACGGCCAATTCACCCCTCCACTTT. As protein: CASSGGTANSPLHF.

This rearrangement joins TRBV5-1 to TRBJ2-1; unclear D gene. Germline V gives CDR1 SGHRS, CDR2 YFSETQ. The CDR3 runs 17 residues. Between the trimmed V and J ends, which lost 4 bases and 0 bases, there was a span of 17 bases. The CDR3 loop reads CASSPRPATSSYNEQFF. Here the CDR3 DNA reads TGCGCCAGCAGCCCAAGACCCGCAACGAGCTCCTACAATGAGCAGTTCTTC.

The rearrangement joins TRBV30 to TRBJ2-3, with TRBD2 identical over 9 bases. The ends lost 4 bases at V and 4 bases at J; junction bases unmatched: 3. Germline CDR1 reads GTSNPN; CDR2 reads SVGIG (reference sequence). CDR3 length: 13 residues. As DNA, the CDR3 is TGTGCCTGGACTAGCGGGATCCCAGATACGCAGTATTTT. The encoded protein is CAWTSGIPDTQYF. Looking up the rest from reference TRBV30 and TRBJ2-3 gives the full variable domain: SQTIHQWPATLVQPVGSPLSLECTVEGTSNPNLYWYRQAAGRGLQLLFYSVGIGQISSEVPQNLSASRPQDRQFILSSKKLLLSDSGFYLCAWTSGIPDTQYFGPGTRLTVL.

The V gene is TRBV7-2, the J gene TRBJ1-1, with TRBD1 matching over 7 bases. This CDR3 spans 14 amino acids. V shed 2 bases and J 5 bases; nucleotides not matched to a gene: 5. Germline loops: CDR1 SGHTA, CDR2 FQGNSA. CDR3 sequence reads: CASSLNRDSTEAFF. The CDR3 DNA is TGTGCCAGCAGCTTAAACAGGGACAGTACTGAAGCTTTCTTT. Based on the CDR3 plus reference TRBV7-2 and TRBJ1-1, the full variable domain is GAGVSQSPSNKVTEKGKDVELRCDPISGHTALYWYRQSLGQGLEFLIYFQGNSAPDKSGLPSDRFSAERTGGSVSTLTIQRTQQEDSAVYLCASSLNRDSTEAFFGQGTRLTVV.

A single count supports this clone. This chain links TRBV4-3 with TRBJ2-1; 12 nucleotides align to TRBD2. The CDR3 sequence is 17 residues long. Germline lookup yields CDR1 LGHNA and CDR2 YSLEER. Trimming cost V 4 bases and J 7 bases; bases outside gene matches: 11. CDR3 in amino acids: CASSLRLAGDVGNEQFF. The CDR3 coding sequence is TGCGCCAGCAGCCTTCGACTAGCGGGAGACGTGGGGAATGAGCAGTTCTTC.